These 21 T cell receptor beta chains were sequenced from one sample in a study of breast tumors, draining lymph nodes, adjacent tissues. From the multiplex PCR reads, TCRdb called clonotypes with MiXCR, one entry per CDR3 protein. Here the sample spans over 20,000 distinct CDR3 sequences, approximately 23% being singletons. The sample consisted of breast tumor tissue. The source of these receptors is a female donor with breast cancer. Some clones in this sample may be carry-over from other donors' samples.

The sample holds many counts of this clonotype. The rearrangement links TRBV6-2 or TRBV6-3 to TRBJ2-7, with D possibly TRBD1 on 6 matching bases. Trimming stripped 5 bases from V and 0 bases from J, with 17 bases between. The germline V gene encodes CDR1 MNHEY and CDR2 SVGEGT. The CDR3 runs to 16 residues. This CDR3 reads CASSNPWTASSYEQYF. The CDR3 DNA reads TGTGCCAGCAGTAATCCCTGGACAGCGAGCTCCTACGAGCAGTACTTC.

The chain carries TRBV4-2 and TRBJ1-3; D gene ambiguous. The CDR3 has 15 amino acids. CDR1 is LGHNA and CDR2 is YNFKEQ in the germline V gene. V was cut by 0 bases and J by 2 bases, with 8 bases left in between. CDR3 sequence reads: CASSQDAGTGNTIYF. The CDR3 nucleotides are TGTGCCAGCAGCCAAGATGCCGGTACTGGAAACACCATATATTTT.

This clonotype has more than one count but fewer than ten. The chain is built from TRBV28 and TRBJ1-5, with 7 bases lining up with TRBD1. Trimming took 4 bases from V and 4 from J; bases not matched to a gene: 7. Germline CDR1 and CDR2: MDHEN and SYDVKM. The CDR3 runs 15 residues. The CDR3 reads CASSSVDRENQPQHF. The CDR3 DNA follows: TGTGCCAGCAGTTCCGTCGACAGGGAGAATCAGCCCCAGCATTTT.

In this sample, this clonotype turned up many times. The chain has TRBV14 and TRBJ2-2, with 7 bases that match TRBD1. The J segment lost 4 bases and the V segment lost 4 bases, leaving 3 bases of the junction unmatched. Germline V lookup: CDR1 SGHDN, CDR2 FVKESK. This CDR3 has 14 residues. CDR3 DNA sequence: TGTGCCAGCAGCCCCAGACAGGGCACCGGGGAGCTGTTTTTT. It encodes CASSPRQGTGELFF.

The sample holds many counts of this clonotype. The chain has TRBV29-1 and TRBJ2-1; D uncertain. The germline V and J ends were trimmed by 0 bases and 0 bases, with 12 bases remaining between them. Per germline, CDR1 SQVTM and CDR2 ANQGSEA. The CDR3 consists of 16 residues. CDR3 DNA sequence: TGCAGCGTTGAAGATCCGGGTCGACGCTCCTACAATGAGCAGTTCTTC. It specifies CSVEDPGRRSYNEQFF.

This clonotype is labeled as medium-sized (0.01 to 0.1%). The chain links TRBV19 to TRBJ2-7, with 8 bases identical to TRBD1. Germline values: CDR1 LNHDA, CDR2 SQIVND (reference sequence). The CDR3 has 13 residues. Trimming removed 8 bases from V and 1 base from J; junction bases left unmatched: 4. The DNA of the CDR3 is TGTGCCAGTTACCGGGACAGGTCCTACGAGCAGTACTTC. Its protein is CASYRDRSYEQYF.

This clonotype has a count of ten or more. The V gene is TRBV4-2, the J gene TRBJ1-6, with D perhaps matching TRBD1 (6 bases). Germline assignment: CDR1 LGHNA and CDR2 YNFKEQ. The V gene lost 3 bases and the J gene lost 9 bases, with 24 bases spanning the gap. This CDR3 contains 18 residues. CDR3 DNA: TGTGCCAGCAGCCAGGAACCCCCACGGGCGGGAGGGGGTTCACCCCTCCACTTT. As protein: CASSQEPPRAGGGSPLHF.

On this clonotype itself: Germline is not matched at one junction end, which may reflect a read error. This chain connects TRBV20-1 to TRBJ1-4, with D unclear. The germline V gene has CDR1 DFQATT and CDR2 SNEGSKA (reference sequence). The CDR3 extends over 13 amino acids. CDR3 region: CSVGGRRHEKLLF. DNA for the CDR3: TGCAGTGTTGGTGGCAGGAGGCACGAAAAACTGCTTTTT.

This clonotype occurred many times. This chain joins TRBV20-1 and TRBJ2-1, with 8 bases matching TRBD2. The CDR3 runs to 16 residues. The junction had 16 bases not matched to a gene; V was cut back by 5 bases and J by 7 bases. Germline CDR1 reads DFQATT; CDR2 reads SNEGSKA (reference sequence). DNA of the CDR3: TGCAGTGCTGCCCCCTATCTGAGCGGGAGAGGGAATGAGCAGTTCTTC. Protein sequence: CSAAPYLSGRGNEQFF.

This clonotype is labeled as medium-sized. The chain employs TRBV10-3 and TRBJ1-5; TRBD1 aligns across 9 bases. This CDR3 region has 14 residues. CDR1 is ENHRY, CDR2 SYGVKD, per germline. The ends lost 6 bases at V and 6 bases at J; junction bases unmatched: 6. The CDR3 is CAISNDRGFQPQHF. Here the CDR3 DNA reads TGTGCCATCAGCAACGACAGGGGGTTTCAGCCCCAGCATTTT.

In this sample, this clonotype turned up many times. This chain uses TRBV20-1 with TRBJ2-7, with TRBD1 matching 9 bases. The CDR3 covers 13 residues. Germline assignment: CDR1 DFQATT and CDR2 SNEGSKA (reference sequence). The junction had 6 bases not matched to a gene; V was cut back by 5 bases and J by 4 bases. CDR3 nucleotide sequence: TGCAGTGCTCCCGGGACAGGGTCGTACGAGCAGTACTTC. Translated, it gives CSAPGTGSYEQYF.

This clonotype was found many times. The V gene is TRBV7-6, the J gene TRBJ2-2, with no clear D. Trimming took off 2 bases at V and 3 bases at J, with 10 bases between the two ends. This CDR3 has 15 amino acids. Germline lookup yields CDR1 SGHVS and CDR2 FNYEAQ. The CDR3, as DNA: TGTGCCAGCAGCTTACATGGGGTGGACACCGGGGAGCTGTTTTTT. It codes for CASSLHGVDTGELFF.

This clonotype was picked up many times. V and J are TRBV6-2 or TRBV6-3 and TRBJ2-7; 7 bases match TRBD2. The CDR3 is made up of 15 amino acids. The junction had 5 bases not matched to a gene; V was cut back by 1 base and J by 2 bases. The V gene's germline CDR1 is MNHEY and CDR2 SVGEGT. As DNA, the CDR3 is TGTGCCAGCAGTTACTTCCTAGCGGCAACCTACGAGCAGTACTTC. It translates to CASSYFLAATYEQYF.

This clonotype came up many times. This chain connects TRBV13 to TRBJ2-3; a weak D match, TRBD1 (6 bases). This CDR3 comprises 14 residues. Germline loops: CDR1 PRHDT, CDR2 FYEKMQ (reference sequence). V gave up 1 base and J gave up 4 bases, with 9 bases separating them. In DNA form, the CDR3 reads TGTGCCAGCAGCTTAGATGGGGGCGCAGATACGCAGTATTTT. This codes for CASSLDGGADTQYF.

This clonotype was found many times. The gene calls are TRBV2 and TRBJ1-5; D ambiguous. CDR1 is SNHLY, CDR2 FYNNEI, per germline. The CDR3 extends over 13 amino acids. V gave up 3 bases and J gave up 5 bases, with 8 bases separating them. The CDR3 is CASSDGFYQPQHF. The CDR3 DNA reads TGTGCCAGCAGTGACGGGTTCTATCAGCCCCAGCATTTT.

This clonotype occurred many times. J is TRBJ1-2 and V is TRBV28, with no clear D. This CDR3 is built from 13 residues. Per the germline V gene, CDR1 is MDHEN and CDR2 is SYDVKM. V lost 3 bases to trimming and J lost 4 bases, with 9 bases between them. The CDR3 bases are TGTGCCAGCAGTTTCGAGGGTCGCTATGGCTACACCTTC. Translation: CASSFEGRYGYTF.

This clonotype is medium-sized. The chain uses TRBV10-3 and TRBJ2-1; TRBD2 agrees at 12 bases. The trim removed 6 bases at V and 8 bases at J, leaving 5 bases unmatched. The length of the CDR3 is 14 residues. Germline V gene data show CDR1 as ENHRY and CDR2 as SYGVKD. The CDR3 spells CAIRGLAGPDEQFF. CDR3 nucleotides: TGTGCCATCAGAGGACTAGCGGGACCGGATGAGCAGTTCTTC.

This clonotype was counted many times. This sequence joins TRBV29-1 and TRBJ2-7, with D maybe TRBD2 (7 bases). Germline V CDR1 and CDR2: SQVTM, ANQGSEA. The CDR3 runs to 13 residues. Between the trimmed V and J ends, which lost 6 bases and 5 bases, there was a span of 17 bases. As DNA, the CDR3 is TGCAGCGTGGGGGGCGGGGGCCGAAACGAGCAGTACTTC. It encodes CSVGGGGRNEQYF.

This clonotype was seen just once. This rearrangement joins TRBV20-1 to TRBJ1-2, with TRBD1 identical over 9 bases. Trimming cost V 1 base and J 9 bases; bases outside gene matches: 9. CDR3 length: 14 residues. Germline assignment: CDR1 DFQATT and CDR2 SNEGSKA (reference sequence). CDR3 nucleotides: TGCAGTGCTAGAGGGCATGACAGGGGGGCCCGCTACACCTTC. Its translation: CSARGHDRGARYTF.

In regard to this clonotype: An end of the junction does not agree with germline; a read error may underlie this. The rearrangement links TRBV20-1 to TRBJ2-1, with 13 bases fitting TRBD2. CDR3 length equals 18 residues. The germline V gene has CDR1 DFQATT and CDR2 SNEGSKA (reference sequence). The CDR3: CSADGTSGTRTLYNEQFF. Here the CDR3 DNA reads TGCAGTGCTGACGGGACTAGCGGGACCCGAACCCTCTACAATGAGCAGTTTTTC.

This clonotype was seen many times. The chain combines TRBV7-8 with TRBJ1-5; no definite D call. The length of the CDR3 is 13 residues. V was pared by 1 base and J by 5 bases, with 6 bases between. Looked up from germline, CDR1 is SGHVS and CDR2 is FQNEAQ. CDR3 nucleotide sequence: TGTGCCAGCAGCTTAGGACTATATCAGCCCCAGCATTTT. Protein sequence: CASSLGLYQPQHF.